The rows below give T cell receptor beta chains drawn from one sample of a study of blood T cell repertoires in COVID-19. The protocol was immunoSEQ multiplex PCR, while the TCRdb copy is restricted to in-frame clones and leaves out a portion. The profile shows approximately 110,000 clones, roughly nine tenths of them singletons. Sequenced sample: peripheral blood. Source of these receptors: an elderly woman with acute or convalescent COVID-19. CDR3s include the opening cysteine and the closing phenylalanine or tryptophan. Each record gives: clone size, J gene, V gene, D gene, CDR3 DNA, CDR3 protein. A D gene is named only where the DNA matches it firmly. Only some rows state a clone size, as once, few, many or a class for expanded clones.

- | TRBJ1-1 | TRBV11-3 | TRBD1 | TGTGCCAGCAGCTCGACAGGGCCAAACACTGAAGCTTTCTTT | CASSSTGPNTEAFF
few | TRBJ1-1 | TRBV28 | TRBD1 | TGTGCCAGCAGTTTTCCTGCCAGGGGGCGGACAGGTCGCACTGAAGCTTTCTTT | CASSFPARGRTGRTEAFF
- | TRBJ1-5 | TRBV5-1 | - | TGCGCCAGCAGCCTGACAGGTCTCAGCAATCAGCCCCAGCATTTT | CASSLTGLSNQPQHF
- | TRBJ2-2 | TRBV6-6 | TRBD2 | TGTGCCAGCACTAGCGGGGCGAGCACCGGGGAGCTGTTTTTT | CASTSGASTGELFF
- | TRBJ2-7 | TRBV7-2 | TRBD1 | TGTGCCAGCAGCTTAGCATCCGACAGGGGGCACGAGCAGTACTTC | CASSLASDRGHEQYF
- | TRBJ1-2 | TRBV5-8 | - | TGTGCCAGCAGCTTGAGTCAGGGATATAACTATGGCTACACCTTC | CASSLSQGYNYGYTF
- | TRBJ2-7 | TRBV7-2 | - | TGTGCCAGCAGGCGAGACAGAACCTACGAGCAGTACTTC | CASRRDRTYEQYF
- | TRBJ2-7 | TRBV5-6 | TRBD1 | TGTGCCAGCAGCTTGGGGGACAGGGCTTCCTACGAGCAGTACTTC | CASSLGDRASYEQYF
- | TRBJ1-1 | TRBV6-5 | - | TGTGCCAGCAGTTACTCCCCGCAGGGTGATACTGAAGCTTTCTTT | CASSYSPQGDTEAFF
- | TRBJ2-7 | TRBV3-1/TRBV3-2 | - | TGTGCCAGCAGCCAAGATTGGGGGGGGCTGGAGCAGTACTTC | CASSQDWGGLEQYF
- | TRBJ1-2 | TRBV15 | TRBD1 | TGTGCCACCAGCAGGGGACAGAACTATGGCTACACCTTC | CATSRGQNYGYTF
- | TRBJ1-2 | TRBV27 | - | TGTGCCAGACTTACAGGGAAGCATGGCTACACCTTC | CARLTGKHGYTF
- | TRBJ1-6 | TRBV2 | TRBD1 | TGTGCCAGCCACGGACAGGGAAATTCACCCCTCCACTTT | CASHGQGNSPLHF
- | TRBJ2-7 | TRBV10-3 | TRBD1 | TGTGCCATCAGTGAGTCGACTGACAGGGCCCACGAGCAGTACTTC | CAISESTDRAHEQYF
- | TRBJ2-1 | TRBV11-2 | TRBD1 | TGTGCCAGCAGCATAGACAGGGGCGCAAATGAGCAGTTCTTC | CASSIDRGANEQFF
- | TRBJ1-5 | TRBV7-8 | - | TGTGCCAGCAGCCAATGGGGGGAACATCAGCCCCAGCATTTT | CASSQWGEHQPQHF
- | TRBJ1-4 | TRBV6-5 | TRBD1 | TGTGCCAGCAGGAAGACAGGGAACCTTGAAAAACTGTTTTTT | CASRKTGNLEKLFF
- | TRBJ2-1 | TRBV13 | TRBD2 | TGTGCCAGCAGCTTACTGGCGGGGGACAATGAGCAGTTCTTC | CASSLLAGDNEQFF
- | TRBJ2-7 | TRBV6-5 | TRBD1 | TGTGCCAGCAGACCCCAGGGGGCCTACGAGCAGTACTTC | CASRPQGAYEQYF
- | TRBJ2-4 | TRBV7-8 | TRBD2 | TGTGCCAGCAGTCCTGGACTAGCTGGGAGTATAGCCAAAAACATTCAGTACTTC | CASSPGLAGSIAKNIQYF
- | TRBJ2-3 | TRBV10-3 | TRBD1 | TGTGCCATCAGTAGCTGGACAGGGGGCCGCACAGATACGCAGTATTTT | CAISSWTGGRTDTQYF
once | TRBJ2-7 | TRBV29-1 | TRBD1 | TGCAGCGTTTCGACAGGGGGCTCCTACGAGCAGTACTTC | CSVSTGGSYEQYF
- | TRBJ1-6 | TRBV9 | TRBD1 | TGTGCCAGCAGCCTGACAGGGAATAATTCACCCCTCCACTTT | CASSLTGNNSPLHF
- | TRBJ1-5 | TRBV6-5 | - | TGTGCCAGCAGTTTTAGACAGACTAGCAATCAGCCCCAGCATTTT | CASSFRQTSNQPQHF
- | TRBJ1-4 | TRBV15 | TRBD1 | TGTGCCACCAGCAGAGGTCGAGGACAGGGTAATGAAAAACTGTTTTTT | CATSRGRGQGNEKLFF